A selection of T cell receptor beta chains follows, all from one sample in a study of lymphopenia after photon versus proton radiotherapy. Generated by immunoSEQ multiplex PCR, the TCRdb table keeps only in-frame clones and is missing some. The sample contains 20,000 to 30,000 clones, around four fifths of which appear only once. The sample was peripheral blood, taken from a patient treated with proton-based radiotherapy. These TCRs come from a woman aged 65 to 85 with pancreatic cancer. The CDR3 runs from the conserved cysteine through the conserved F or W. A row's size may be missing; if present it is once, few, many or a size class.

J,size,V,CDR3
TRBJ2-7,.,TRBV5-4,CASSLGPAGGPEQYF
TRBJ2-2,.,TRBV7-9,CASCSSWIGSGEKTGELFF
TRBJ2-2,.,TRBV5-1,CASSTPGLAGGPSNTGELFF
TRBJ1-6,.,TRBV27,CASSLGAAGVDSPLHF
TRBJ1-2,few,TRBV7-3,CASSSDSLVGYTF
TRBJ2-5,.,TRBV28,CASRDREETQYF
TRBJ1-4,.,TRBV28,CASSLRRGRGNEKLFF
TRBJ1-2,.,TRBV5-4,CASSPQIHGTGGGYTF
TRBJ1-5,.,TRBV19,CASSTQGRGQPQHF
TRBJ2-2,few,TRBV19,CASSPLGTSAHTGELFF
TRBJ2-7,few,TRBV28,CASRGPTYEQYF
TRBJ2-5,.,TRBV28,CASSLSSGLQETQYF
TRBJ2-2,.,TRBV7-3,CASSDRDRVAGELFF
TRBJ2-1,.,TRBV6-5,CASSSGTHRNEQFF
TRBJ1-1,.,TRBV4-1,CASSPMAAGANTEAFF
TRBJ2-3,.,TRBV7-2,CASSLAASGRETDTQYF
TRBJ2-2,.,TRBV28,CASMPGLATGELFF
TRBJ2-5,.,TRBV14,CASSQGGGSETQYF
TRBJ2-2,.,TRBV7-9,CASSRNTGELFF
TRBJ2-7,.,TRBV30,CAWSLAGAFEQYF
TRBJ2-7,.,TRBV19,CASSGTAAGEEQYF
TRBJ2-7,once,TRBV7-3,CASSLTSEVSSYEQYF
TRBJ2-2,.,TRBV7-2,CASSLFPPGKNTGELFF
TRBJ1-1,.,TRBV28,CASSPSGTGRTEAFF
TRBJ2-3,once,TRBV7-2,CASSLEGANTDTQYF
TRBJ2-3,.,TRBV9,CASSSQREESTDTQYF
TRBJ2-7,.,TRBV27,CASSDFIASRGYEQYF
TRBJ1-5,.,TRBV2,CASSLGTGGQPQHF
TRBJ2-7,.,TRBV7-6,CASSLGAGRDEQYF
TRBJ2-2,.,TRBV23-1,CASSQQAGPEGGGELFF
TRBJ1-1,.,TRBV27,CASRTLGTGGSGTEAFF
TRBJ2-1,.,TRBV11-3,CASSFLAVSYNEQFF
TRBJ1-1,.,TRBV7-9,CASSSPERGATGSTEAFF
TRBJ2-6,few,TRBV15,CATSFYPPRLAGSGANVLTF
TRBJ1-2,.,TRBV25-1,CASSGDAPPYGYTF
TRBJ1-2,.,TRBV7-2,CASSLAPGTGGGYTF
TRBJ1-1,.,TRBV28,CASGQSNRLNTEAFF
TRBJ2-1,.,TRBV7-9,CASSEGTGVTNEQFF
TRBJ1-3,.,TRBV7-2,CASSLGQHSGNTIYF
TRBJ2-5,.,TRBV7-8,CASSPQLAGVGGTQYF
TRBJ2-7,.,TRBV7-2,CASSLVGGSSYEQYF